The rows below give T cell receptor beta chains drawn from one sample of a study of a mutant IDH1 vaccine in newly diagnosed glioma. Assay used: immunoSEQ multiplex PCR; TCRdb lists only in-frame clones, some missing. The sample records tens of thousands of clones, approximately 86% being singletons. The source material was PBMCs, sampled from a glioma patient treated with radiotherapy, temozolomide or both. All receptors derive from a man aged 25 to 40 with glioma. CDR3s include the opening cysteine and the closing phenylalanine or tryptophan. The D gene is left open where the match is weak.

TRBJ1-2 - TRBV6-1 CASSEKVNYGYTF
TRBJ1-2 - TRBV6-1 CASSERGRERGYTF
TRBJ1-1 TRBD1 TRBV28 CASSPNRGRSSTEAFF
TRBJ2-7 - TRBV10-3 CAISEALTSYEQYF
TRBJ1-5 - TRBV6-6 CASSYLQPNQPQHF
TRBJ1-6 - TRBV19 CASSPTSYNSPLHF
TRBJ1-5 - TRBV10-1 CASSTTRVLDQPQHF
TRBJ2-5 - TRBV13 CASSLFRRKETQYF
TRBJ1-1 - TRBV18 CASSSRTESNTEAFF
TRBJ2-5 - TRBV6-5 CASSLLGQSQETQYF
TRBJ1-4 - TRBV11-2 CASSLDPAGREKLFF
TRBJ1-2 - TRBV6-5 CASSYSSASGYTF
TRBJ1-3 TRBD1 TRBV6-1 CASSGDSLRPGNTIYF
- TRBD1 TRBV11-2 CASSLGTGGLSSYEQYF
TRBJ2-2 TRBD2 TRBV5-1 CASSLTAGAGELFF
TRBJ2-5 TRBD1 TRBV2 CASRIETGESQYF
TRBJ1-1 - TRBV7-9 CASSLGENTEAFF
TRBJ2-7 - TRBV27 CATRPGFSYEQYF
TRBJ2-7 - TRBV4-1 CASSQVGGAAYEQYF
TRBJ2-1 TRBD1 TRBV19 CASIGGQGDNEQFF
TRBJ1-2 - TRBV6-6 CASRNGHSYGYTF
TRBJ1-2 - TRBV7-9 CASSPRARYGYTF
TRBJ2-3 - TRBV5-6 CASSSRADTQYF
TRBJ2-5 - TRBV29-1 CSSRQQETQYF
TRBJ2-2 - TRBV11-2 CASSSQGTGELFF
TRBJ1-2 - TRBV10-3 CAISVHSGRNYGYTF
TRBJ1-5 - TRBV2 CASSEESAIQPQHF
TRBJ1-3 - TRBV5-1 CASSLAYESSGNTIYF
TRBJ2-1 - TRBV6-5 CATSTERPKEQFF
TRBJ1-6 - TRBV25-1 CASSNPGTNSPLHF
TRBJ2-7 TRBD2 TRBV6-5 CASSLRTSGSYEQYF
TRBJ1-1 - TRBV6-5 CASRHLLGLTEAFF
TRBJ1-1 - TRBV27 CASMEHLMNTEAFF
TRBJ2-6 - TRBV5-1 CASSLVQHSGANVLTF
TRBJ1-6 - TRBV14 CASSRLMRPSPLHF
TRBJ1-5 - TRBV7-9 CASSLSGFDNQPQHF
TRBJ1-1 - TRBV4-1 CASSQGFTQNTEAFF
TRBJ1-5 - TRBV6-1 CASSPGDAGNQPQHF
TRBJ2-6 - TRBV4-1 CASSQDWGTGTSGANVLTF
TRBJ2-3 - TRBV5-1 CASSLGQSTDTQYF
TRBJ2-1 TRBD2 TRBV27 CASSSYTPEAGGTYNEQFF
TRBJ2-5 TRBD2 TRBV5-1 CASSLVSSGYQETQYF
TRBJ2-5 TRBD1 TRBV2 CASRIPGQGETQYF
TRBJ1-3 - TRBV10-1 CASSESRVSGNTIYF
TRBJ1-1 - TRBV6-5 CASSYSRGGTEAFF
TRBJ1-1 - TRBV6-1 CASSESIGYEAFF
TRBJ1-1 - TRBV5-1 CASSLYYVDSSNTEAFF
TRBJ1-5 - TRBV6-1 CASHREVGNQPQHF
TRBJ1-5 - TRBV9 CASSVHPGDGAQHF
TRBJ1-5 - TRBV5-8 CASSLDTGYSNQPQHF
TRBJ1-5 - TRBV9 CASARGPRGNQPQHF
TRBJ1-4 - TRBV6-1 CASRTATNEKLFF
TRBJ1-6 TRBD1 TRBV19 CATRDRSSYNSPLHF